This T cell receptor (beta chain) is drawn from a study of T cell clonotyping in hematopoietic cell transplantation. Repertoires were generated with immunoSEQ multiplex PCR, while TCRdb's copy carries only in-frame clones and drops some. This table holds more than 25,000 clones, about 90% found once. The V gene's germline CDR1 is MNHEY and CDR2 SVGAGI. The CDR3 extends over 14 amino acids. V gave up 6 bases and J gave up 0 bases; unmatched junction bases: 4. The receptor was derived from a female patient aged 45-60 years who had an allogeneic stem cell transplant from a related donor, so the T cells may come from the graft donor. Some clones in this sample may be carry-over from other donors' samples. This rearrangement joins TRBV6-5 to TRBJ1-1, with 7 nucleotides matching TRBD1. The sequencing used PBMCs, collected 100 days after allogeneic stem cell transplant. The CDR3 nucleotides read TGTGCCAGCAGGAGGACAGGTTTGAACACTGAAGCTTTCTTT. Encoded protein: CASRRTGLNTEAFF.